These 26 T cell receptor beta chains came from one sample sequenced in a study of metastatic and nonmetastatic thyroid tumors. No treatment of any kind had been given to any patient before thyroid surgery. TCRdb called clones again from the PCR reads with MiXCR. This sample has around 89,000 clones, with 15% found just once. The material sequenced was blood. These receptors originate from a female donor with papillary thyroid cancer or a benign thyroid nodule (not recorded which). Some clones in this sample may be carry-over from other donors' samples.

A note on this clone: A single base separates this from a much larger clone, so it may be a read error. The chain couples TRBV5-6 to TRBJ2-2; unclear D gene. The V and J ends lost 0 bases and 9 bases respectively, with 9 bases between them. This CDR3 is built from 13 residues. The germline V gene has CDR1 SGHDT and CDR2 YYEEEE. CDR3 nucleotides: TGTGCCAGCAGCTTGGGAGCTTCGTGGGAGCTGTTTTTT. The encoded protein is CASSLGASWELFF.

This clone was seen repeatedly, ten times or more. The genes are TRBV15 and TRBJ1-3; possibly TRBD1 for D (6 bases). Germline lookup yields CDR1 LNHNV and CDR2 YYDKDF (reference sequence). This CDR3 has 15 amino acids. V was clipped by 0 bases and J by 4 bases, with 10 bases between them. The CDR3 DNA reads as TGTGCCACCAGCAGAGATAAAGGGACAGGAAACACCATATATTTT. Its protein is CATSRDKGTGNTIYF.

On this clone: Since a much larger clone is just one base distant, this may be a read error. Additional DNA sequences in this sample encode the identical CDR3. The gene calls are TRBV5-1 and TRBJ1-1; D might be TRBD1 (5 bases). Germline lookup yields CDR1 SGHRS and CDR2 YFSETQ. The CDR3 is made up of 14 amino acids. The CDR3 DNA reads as TGCGCCAGCAGACGTGGTGGAGAGGACACTGAAGCCTTTTTT. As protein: CASRRGGEDTEAFF.

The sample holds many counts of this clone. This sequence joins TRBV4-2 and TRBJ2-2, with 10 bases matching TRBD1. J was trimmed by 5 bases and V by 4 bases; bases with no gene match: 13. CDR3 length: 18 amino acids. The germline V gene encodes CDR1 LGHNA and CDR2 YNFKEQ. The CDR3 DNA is TGTGCCAGCAGCCGGACTCTAGTGGGACAGGGGAAGACCGGGGAGCTGTTTTTT. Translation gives CASSRTLVGQGKTGELFF.

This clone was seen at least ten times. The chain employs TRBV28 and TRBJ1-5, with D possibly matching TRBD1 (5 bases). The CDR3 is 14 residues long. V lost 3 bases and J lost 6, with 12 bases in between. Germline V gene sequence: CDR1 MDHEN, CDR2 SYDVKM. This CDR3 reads CASSFGWGGQPQHF. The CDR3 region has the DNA TGTGCCAGCAGTTTTGGTTGGGGGGGTCAGCCCCAGCATTTT. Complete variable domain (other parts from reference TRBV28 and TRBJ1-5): DVKVTQSSRYLVKRTGEKVFLECVQDMDHENMFWYRQDPGLGLRLIYFSYDVKMKEKGDIPEGYSVSREKKERFSLILESASTNQTSMYLCASSFGWGGQPQHFGDGTRLSIL.

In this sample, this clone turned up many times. This CDR3 reads CSVGPRGPGANVLTF. CDR3 sequence (DNA): TGCAGCGTTGGACCCAGGGGTCCTGGGGCCAACGTCCTGACTTTC. The chain combines TRBV29-1 with TRBJ2-6, with a possible D match to TRBD1 (6 bases). Germline CDR1 SQVTM, CDR2 ANQGSEA. This CDR3 has 15 residues. V was pared by 4 bases and J by 2 bases, with 12 bases between.

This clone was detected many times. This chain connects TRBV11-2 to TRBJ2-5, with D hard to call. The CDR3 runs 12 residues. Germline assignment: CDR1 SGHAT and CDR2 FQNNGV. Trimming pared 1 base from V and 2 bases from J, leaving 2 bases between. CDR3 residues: CASSLAQETQYF. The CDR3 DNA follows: TGTGCCAGCAGCTTAGCGCAAGAGACCCAGTACTTC. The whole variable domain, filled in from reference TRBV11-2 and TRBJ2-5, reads EAGVAQSPRYKIIEKRQSVAFWCNPISGHATLYWYQQILGQGPKLLIQFQNNGVVDDSQLPKDRFSAERLKGVDSTLKIQPAKLEDSAVYLCASSLAQETQYFGPGTRLLVL.

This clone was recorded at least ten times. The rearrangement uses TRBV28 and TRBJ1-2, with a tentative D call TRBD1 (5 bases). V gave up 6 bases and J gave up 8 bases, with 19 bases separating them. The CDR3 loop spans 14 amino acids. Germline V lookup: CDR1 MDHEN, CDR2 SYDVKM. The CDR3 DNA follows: TGTGCCAGCAGGCTAAGCCAGGGTCCAGGGGGCTACACCTTC. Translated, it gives CASRLSQGPGGYTF.

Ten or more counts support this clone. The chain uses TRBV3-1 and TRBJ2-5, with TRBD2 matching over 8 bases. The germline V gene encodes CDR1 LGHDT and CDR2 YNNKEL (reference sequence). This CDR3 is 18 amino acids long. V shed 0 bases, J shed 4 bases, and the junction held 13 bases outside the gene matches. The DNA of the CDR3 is TGTGCCAGCAGCCAAGAAATGGGGGGGTCTAGCGGGTTAGAGACCCAGTACTTC. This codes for CASSQEMGGSSGLETQYF.

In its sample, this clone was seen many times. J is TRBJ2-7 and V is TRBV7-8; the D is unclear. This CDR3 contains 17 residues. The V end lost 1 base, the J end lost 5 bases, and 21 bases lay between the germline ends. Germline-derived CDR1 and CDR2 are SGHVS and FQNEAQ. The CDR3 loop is CASSLEDSGPNGDEQYF. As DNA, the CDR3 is TGTGCCAGCAGCTTAGAAGATTCCGGGCCGAATGGGGACGAGCAGTACTTC. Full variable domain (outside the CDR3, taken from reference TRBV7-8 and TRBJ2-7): GAGVSQSPRYKVAKRGQDVALRCDPISGHVSLFWYQQALGQGPEFLTYFQNEAQLDKSGLPSDRFFAERPEGSVSTLKIQRTQQEDSAVYLCASSLEDSGPNGDEQYFGPGTRLTVT.

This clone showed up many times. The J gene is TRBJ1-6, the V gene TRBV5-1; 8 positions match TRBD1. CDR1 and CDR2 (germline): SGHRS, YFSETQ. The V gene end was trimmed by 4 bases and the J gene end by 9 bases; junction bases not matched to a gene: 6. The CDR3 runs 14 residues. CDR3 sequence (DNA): TGCGCCAGCAGCGGGCAGACAGGGGTTTCACCCCTCCACTTT. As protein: CASSGQTGVSPLHF.

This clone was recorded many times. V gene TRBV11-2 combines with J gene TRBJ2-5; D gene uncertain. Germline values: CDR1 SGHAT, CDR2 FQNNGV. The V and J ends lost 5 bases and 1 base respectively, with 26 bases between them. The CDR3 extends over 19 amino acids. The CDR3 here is CASSPKAPRILSLQETQYF. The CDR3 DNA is TGTGCCAGCAGCCCAAAGGCGCCCAGGATCCTTTCCCTCCAAGAGACCCAGTACTTC.

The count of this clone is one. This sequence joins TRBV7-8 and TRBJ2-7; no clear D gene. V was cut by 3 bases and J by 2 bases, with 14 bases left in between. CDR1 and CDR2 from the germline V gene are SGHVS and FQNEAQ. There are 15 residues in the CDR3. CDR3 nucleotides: TGTGCCAGCAGCTTCGCCTCCGGTTCGACCTACGAGCAGTACTTC. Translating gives CASSFASGSTYEQYF.

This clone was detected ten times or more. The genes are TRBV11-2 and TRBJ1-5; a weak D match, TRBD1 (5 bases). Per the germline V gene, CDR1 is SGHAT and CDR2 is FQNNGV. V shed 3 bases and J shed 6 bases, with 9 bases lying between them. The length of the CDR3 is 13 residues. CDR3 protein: CASSFGGSQPQHF. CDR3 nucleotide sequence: TGTGCCAGCAGCTTTGGGGGGAGTCAGCCCCAGCATTTT.

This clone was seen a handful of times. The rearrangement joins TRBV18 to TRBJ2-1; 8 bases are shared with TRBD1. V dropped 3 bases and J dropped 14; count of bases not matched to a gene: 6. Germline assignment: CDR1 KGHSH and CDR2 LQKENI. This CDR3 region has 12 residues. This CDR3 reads CASSPAGTGKFF. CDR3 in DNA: TGTGCCAGCTCACCCGCCGGGACAGGAAAGTTCTTC.

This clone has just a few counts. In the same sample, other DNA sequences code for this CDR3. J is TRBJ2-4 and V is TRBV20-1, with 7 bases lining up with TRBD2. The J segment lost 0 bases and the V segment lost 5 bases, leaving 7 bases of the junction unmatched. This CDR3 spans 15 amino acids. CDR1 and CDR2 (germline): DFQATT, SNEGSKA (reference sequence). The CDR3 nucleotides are TGCAGTGCTCGAAGCGGGGAGCTAGCCAAAAACATTCAGTACTTC. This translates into CSARSGELAKNIQYF.

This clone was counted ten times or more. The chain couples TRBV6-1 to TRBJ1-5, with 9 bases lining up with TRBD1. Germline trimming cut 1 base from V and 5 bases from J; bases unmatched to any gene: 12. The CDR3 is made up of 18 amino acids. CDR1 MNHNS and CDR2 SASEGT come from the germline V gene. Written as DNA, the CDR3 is TGTGCCAGCAGTGAAGATTGGGCCGGGACAGGGACTTATCAGCCCCAGCATTTT. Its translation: CASSEDWAGTGTYQPQHF.

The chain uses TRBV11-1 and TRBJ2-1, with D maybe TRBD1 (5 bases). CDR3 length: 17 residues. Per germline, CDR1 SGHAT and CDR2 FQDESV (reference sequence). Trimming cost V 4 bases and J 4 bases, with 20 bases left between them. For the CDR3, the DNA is TGTGCCAGCAGCTCTAGTAGGACACCCTCTTTATACAATGAGCAGTTCTTC. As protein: CASSSSRTPSLYNEQFF.

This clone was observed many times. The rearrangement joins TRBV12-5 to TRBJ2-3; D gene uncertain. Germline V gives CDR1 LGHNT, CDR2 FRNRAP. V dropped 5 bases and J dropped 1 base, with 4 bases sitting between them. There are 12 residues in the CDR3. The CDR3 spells CASGPGTDTQYF. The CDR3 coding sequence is TGTGCTAGTGGTCCAGGCACAGATACGCAGTATTTT.

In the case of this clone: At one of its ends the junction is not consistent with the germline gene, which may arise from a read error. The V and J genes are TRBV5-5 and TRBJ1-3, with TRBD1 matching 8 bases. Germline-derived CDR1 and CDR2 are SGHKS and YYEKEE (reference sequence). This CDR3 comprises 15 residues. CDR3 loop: CASSLDRVSVNTIYF. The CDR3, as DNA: TGTGCCAGCAGCCTGGACAGGGTCTCTGTAAACACCATATATTTT.

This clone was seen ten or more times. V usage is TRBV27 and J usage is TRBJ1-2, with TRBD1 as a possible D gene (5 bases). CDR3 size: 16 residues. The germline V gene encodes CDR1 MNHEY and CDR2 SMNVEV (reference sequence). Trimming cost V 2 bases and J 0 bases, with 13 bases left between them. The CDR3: CASSLSWDVPNYGYTF. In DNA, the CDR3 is TGTGCCAGCAGTTTAAGCTGGGACGTTCCTAACTATGGCTACACCTTC.

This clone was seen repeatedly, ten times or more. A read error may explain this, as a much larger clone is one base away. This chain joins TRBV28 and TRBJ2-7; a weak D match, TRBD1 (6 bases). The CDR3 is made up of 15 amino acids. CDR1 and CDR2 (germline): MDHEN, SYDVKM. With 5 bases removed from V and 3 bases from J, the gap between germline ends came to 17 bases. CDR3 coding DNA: TGTGCCAGCAGTAAGGGGGTGTACGCGATCTACGAGCAGTACTTC. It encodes CASSKGVYAIYEQYF.

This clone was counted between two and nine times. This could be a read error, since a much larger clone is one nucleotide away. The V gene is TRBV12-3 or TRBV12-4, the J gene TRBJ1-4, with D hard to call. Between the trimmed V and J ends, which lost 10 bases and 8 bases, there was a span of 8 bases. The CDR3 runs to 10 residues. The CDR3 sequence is CAIKGEKLFF. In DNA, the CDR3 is TGTGCCATCAAAGGAGAAAAACTGTTTTTT.

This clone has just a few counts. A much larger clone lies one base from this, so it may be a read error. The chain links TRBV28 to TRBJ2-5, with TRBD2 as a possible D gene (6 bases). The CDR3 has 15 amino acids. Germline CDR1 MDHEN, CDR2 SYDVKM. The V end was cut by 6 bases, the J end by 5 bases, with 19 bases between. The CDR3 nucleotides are TGTGCCAGCAGCCCGCCCACTGGGGGGTGGGAGACCCAGTACTTC. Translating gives CASSPPTGGWETQYF.

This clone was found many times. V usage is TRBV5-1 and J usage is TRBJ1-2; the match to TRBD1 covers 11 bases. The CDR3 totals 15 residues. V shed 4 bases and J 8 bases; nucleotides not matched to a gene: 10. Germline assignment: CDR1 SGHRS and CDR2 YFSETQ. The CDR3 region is CASSMDPGTGGGYTF. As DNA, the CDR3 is TGCGCCAGCAGCATGGACCCCGGGACAGGGGGAGGCTACACCTTC.

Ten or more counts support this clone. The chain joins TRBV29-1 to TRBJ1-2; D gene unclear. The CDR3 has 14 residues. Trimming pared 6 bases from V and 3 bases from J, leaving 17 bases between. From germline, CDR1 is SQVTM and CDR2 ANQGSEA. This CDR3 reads CSVMLQNRDYGYTF. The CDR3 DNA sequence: TGCAGCGTAATGCTCCAGAATCGCGACTATGGCTACACCTTC.